These T cell receptor beta chains were read from a single sample in a study of cytotoxic CD8 clonotypes in ibrutinib-treated CLL. The repertoire was sequenced with immunoSEQ multiplex PCR; TCRdb's copy has only in-frame clones and lacks some. The data hold about 29,000 clones, with about 75% observed a single time. The sample in question was PBMCs, obtained after 36 months of ibrutinib treatment. The receptor source for this set is a human donor with chronic lymphocytic leukemia. CDR3s include the opening cysteine and the closing phenylalanine or tryptophan. A D gene is named only where the DNA matches it firmly. Some rows have no size entry. The others give once, few or many, or a class for an expanded clone.

clone_size | j_call | v_call | d_call | cdr3_aa | cdr3_nt
few | TRBJ2-7 | TRBV7-6 | TRBD2 | CASSPHSSGGMVEQYF | TGTGCCAGCAGCCCACACTCTAGCGGGGGCATGGTTGAGCAGTACTTC
- | TRBJ1-5 | TRBV2 | - | CASREEYSNQPQHF | TGTGCCAGCAGGGAAGAGTATAGCAATCAGCCCCAGCATTTT
- | TRBJ2-5 | TRBV29-1 | TRBD1 | CSVDLPGQEETQYF | TGCAGCGTTGATCTTCCGGGACAGGAGGAGACCCAGTACTTC
- | TRBJ2-3 | TRBV4-2 | TRBD2 | CASSQGTSGGVTDTQYF | TGTGCCAGCAGCCAAGGGACTAGCGGGGGGGTCACAGATACGCAGTATTTT
once | TRBJ1-4 | TRBV4-1 | - | CASSHGHLGAGSELFF | TGCGCCAGCAGCCACGGACACCTGGGGGCAGGGAGCGAACTGTTTTTT
- | TRBJ2-2 | TRBV7-3 | TRBD1 | CASSPDRGGRTGELFF | TGTGCCAGCAGCCCGGACAGGGGAGGTCGGACCGGGGAGCTGTTTTTT
- | TRBJ2-3 | TRBV4-3 | - | CASSQGPRTDTQYF | TGCGCCAGCAGCCAAGGTCCTCGCACAGATACGCAGTATTTT
- | TRBJ1-1 | TRBV4-3 | - | CASSHGMNTEAFF | TGCGCCAGCAGCCATGGGATGAACACTGAAGCTTTCTTT
- | TRBJ2-7 | TRBV20-1 | - | CSATTLYEQYF | TGCAGTGCCACGACCCTCTACGAGCAGTACTTC
- | TRBJ2-2 | TRBV19 | - | CASSINTGELFF | TGTGCCAGTAGTATTAACACCGGGGAGCTGTTTTTT
- | TRBJ2-3 | TRBV5-1 | TRBD2 | CASSLVAGGSTDTQYF | TGCGCCAGCAGCTTGGTGGCGGGGGGGAGCACAGATACGCAGTATTTT
- | TRBJ1-2 | TRBV6-5 | - | CASSYSPGSNYGYTF | TGTGCCAGCAGTTACTCCCCGGGGTCTAACTATGGCTACACCTTC
- | TRBJ2-5 | TRBV18 | - | CASSPPGREKETQYF | TGTGCCAGCTCACCACCGGGACGGGAGAAAGAGACCCAGTACTTC
- | TRBJ1-1 | TRBV5-1 | - | CASSWDGDTEAFF | TGCGCCAGCAGTTGGGACGGTGACACTGAAGCTTTCTTT
- | TRBJ1-6 | TRBV5-8 | TRBD1 | CASSSAGGLLSYNSPLHF | TGTGCCAGCAGCTCAGCAGGGGGCCTTCTTTCCTATAATTCACCCCTCCACTTT
- | TRBJ2-1 | TRBV7-2 | TRBD2 | CASSLVTIAGGGPYNEQFF | TGTGCCAGCAGCTTAGTCACCATAGCGGGGGGAGGCCCCTACAATGAGCAGTTCTTC
few | TRBJ1-2 | TRBV5-1 | - | CASSSAGDIEGYTF | TGCGCCAGCAGCTCCGCCGGGGATATTGAGGGCTACACCTTC
- | TRBJ1-5 | TRBV5-6 | - | CASSKRGGNQPQHF | TGTGCCAGCAGTAAACGCGGTGGCAATCAGCCCCAGCATTTT
- | TRBJ1-1 | TRBV6-5 | - | CASSPQGSTEAFF | TGTGCCAGCAGTCCACAGGGATCCACTGAAGCTTTCTTT
- | TRBJ2-7 | TRBV5-5 | TRBD2 | CASSQLASGGGEQYF | TGTGCCAGCAGCCAGTTGGCTAGCGGGGGCGGGGAGCAGTACTTC
- | TRBJ1-2 | TRBV9 | - | CASSPQGGNYGYTF | TGTGCCAGCAGCCCCCAAGGAGGGAACTATGGCTACACCTTC
- | TRBJ1-3 | TRBV5-1 | - | CASSSWDSGNTIYF | TGCGCCAGCAGCTCCTGGGACTCTGGAAACACCATATATTTT
few | TRBJ1-2 | TRBV29-1 | - | CSVEPGNYGYTF | TGCAGCGTTGAACCGGGTAACTATGGCTACACCTTC
once | TRBJ2-7 | TRBV6-5 | - | CASSYSWDTVYEQYF | TGTGCCAGCAGTTACTCATGGGACACAGTCTACGAGCAGTACTTC
- | TRBJ2-3 | TRBV4-2 | TRBD2 | CASSQDRRGGPADTQYF | TGTGCCAGCAGCCAAGATAGACGGGGGGGTCCGGCAGATACGCAGTATTTT
few | TRBJ1-5 | TRBV12-5 | TRBD1 | CASGLVRTGDGNQPQHF | TGTGCTAGTGGTTTGGTCCGGACAGGGGACGGCAATCAGCCCCAGCATTTT
few | TRBJ1-5 | TRBV5-8 | TRBD1 | CASSSGTGVVSNQPQHF | TGTGCCAGCAGCTCCGGGACAGGGGTTGTAAGCAATCAGCCCCAGCATTTT
- | TRBJ2-5 | TRBV19 | - | CASSIPGAPQETQYF | TGTGCCAGTAGTATCCCGGGGGCCCCCCAAGAGACCCAGTACTTC
- | TRBJ2-7 | TRBV27 | - | CASRYRGTFYEQYF | TGTGCCAGCCGCTACAGAGGAACCTTCTACGAGCAGTACTTC
few | TRBJ2-6 | TRBV5-6 | - | CASSLVGWSGANVLTF | TGTGCCAGCAGCTTGGTCGGTTGGTCTGGGGCCAACGTCCTGACTTTC
- | TRBJ1-4 | TRBV27 | - | CASSFRLREKLFF | TGTGCCAGCAGTTTTAGGCTTCGGGAAAAACTGTTTTTT
once | TRBJ1-2 | TRBV18 | - | CASSPPRTDLWGYTF | TGTGCCAGCTCACCACCCCGGACAGACCTCTGGGGCTACACCTTC
few | TRBJ1-5 | TRBV7-6 | - | CASSLGSAVQPQHF | TGTGCCAGCAGCTTAGGATCAGCGGTTCAGCCCCAGCATTTT
- | TRBJ1-2 | TRBV19 | - | CASTQAGEYGYTF | TGTGCCAGTACCCAGGCGGGGGAATATGGCTACACCTTC
few | TRBJ1-4 | TRBV29-1 | - | CSVVRRGNDEKLFF | TGCAGCGTTGTAAGGCGGGGGAATGACGAAAAACTGTTTTTT
once | TRBJ1-2 | TRBV29-1 | - | CSVETGANYGYTF | TGCAGCGTGGAGACGGGGGCTAACTATGGCTACACCTTC
- | TRBJ2-3 | TRBV11-2 | TRBD2 | CASSKGSGGVRTDTQYF | TGTGCCAGCAGCAAAGGGAGCGGGGGGGTGCGCACAGATACGCAGTATTTT
once | TRBJ2-7 | TRBV6-5 | - | CASSFLPGPYEQYF | TGTGCCAGCAGCTTCCTCCCCGGGCCCTACGAGCAGTACTTC
- | TRBJ1-1 | TRBV27 | - | CASSLSKKSRGMNTEAFF | TGTGCCAGCAGTTTATCGAAAAAATCTAGGGGAATGAACACTGAAGCTTTCTTT
- | TRBJ1-2 | TRBV2 | - | CASSGQNYGYTF | TGTGCCAGCAGTGGACAGAACTATGGCTACACCTTC
- | TRBJ1-2 | TRBV7-9 | - | CASSSADGSYGYTF | TGTGCCAGCAGCTCCGCGGACGGGAGCTATGGCTACACCTTC
- | TRBJ1-5 | TRBV7-1 | TRBD1 | CASSGPSQGPNQPQHF | TGTGCCAGCAGCGGTCCTTCACAGGGGCCGAATCAGCCCCAGCATTTT
- | TRBJ1-1 | TRBV11-2 | TRBD1 | CASSLTGTGHTEAFF | TGTGCCAGCAGCTTAACCGGGACAGGGCACACTGAAGCTTTCTTT
- | TRBJ2-3 | TRBV11-2 | - | CASSPSLGDTQYF | TGTGCCAGCAGCCCCTCCCTAGGGGATACGCAGTATTTT
- | TRBJ1-1 | TRBV6-6 | - | CAILSGPATEAFF | TGTGCCATCCTGTCGGGCCCGGCCACTGAAGCTTTCTTT
- | TRBJ2-7 | TRBV7-2 | - | CASSLVPSARTSYEQYF | TGTGCCAGCAGCTTAGTCCCGTCGGCAAGAACCTCCTACGAGCAGTACTTC
- | TRBJ2-1 | TRBV9 | TRBD2 | CASSVTIGLAGSSYNEQFF | TGTGCCAGCAGCGTCACCATTGGACTAGCGGGGTCATCATACAATGAGCAGTTCTTC
- | TRBJ1-5 | TRBV28 | - | CASSFGEGKPQHF | TGTGCCAGCAGTTTCGGGGAGGGCAAACCCCAGCATTTT
- | TRBJ1-2 | TRBV5-1 | TRBD1 | CASSLTGDRGYTF | TGCGCCAGCAGCTTGACAGGGGATCGAGGCTACACCTTC
- | TRBJ1-4 | TRBV4-1 | - | CASSQEGVGGAFEKLFF | TGCGCCAGCAGCCAAGAAGGGGTGGGGGGGGCGTTTGAAAAACTGTTTTTT
- | TRBJ1-5 | TRBV6-5 | - | CASRPHGSNQPQHF | TGTGCCTCTCGACCCCACGGAAGCAATCAGCCCCAGCATTTT
few | TRBJ1-2 | TRBV6-1 | - | CASSEGQVATGYTF | TGTGCCAGCAGTGAAGGGCAGGTCGCCACTGGCTACACCTTC
- | TRBJ1-2 | TRBV13 | TRBD1 | CASSTRQGSNYGYTF | TGTGCCAGCAGCACTCGACAGGGTTCGAACTATGGCTACACCTTC
- | TRBJ2-3 | TRBV5-1 | - | CASSRDGGIPDTQYF | TGCGCCAGCAGCCGGGATGGGGGGATCCCGGATACGCAGTATTTT
- | TRBJ2-2 | TRBV7-8 | - | CASSQPQGWTGELFF | TGTGCCAGCAGCCAACCACAGGGCTGGACCGGGGAGCTGTTTTTT
- | TRBJ2-5 | TRBV7-9 | - | CASSLVTGQEAQYF | TGTGCCAGCAGCTTAGTAACGGGACAAGAGGCCCAGTACTTC
- | TRBJ1-6 | TRBV10-3 | - | CAIGGESNSPLHF | TGTGCCATCGGGGGGGAGTCAAATTCACCCCTCCACTTT
few | TRBJ1-6 | TRBV10-3 | TRBD1 | CAIRGQGNSPLHF | TGTGCCATCAGAGGACAGGGGAATTCACCCCTCCACTTT
few | TRBJ2-5 | TRBV19 | TRBD1 | CASSRTGGWGETQYF | TGTGCCAGCTCCAGGACAGGGGGATGGGGAGAGACCCAGTACTTC